Listed below are T cell receptor beta chains from one sample, sequenced in a study of T cell responses to AZD1222 COVID-19 vaccine. Assay: immunoSEQ multiplex PCR; the TCRdb copy retains only in-frame clones and omits some. The sample consists of about 79,000 clones, around 84% of them appearing once. The material was peripheral blood, obtained on day 0 of AZD1222 vaccination. These TCRs come from an adult in good health. The conserved cysteine and the conserved F or W are not part of the CDR3 here. Not all rows give a size; the values are once, few, many and, for expanded clones, a class.

V gene,clone size,J gene,CDR3 protein
TRBV5-1,.,TRBJ1-1,ASSLNRGTSTEAF
TRBV5-6,.,TRBJ2-7,ASSLRGLPSYEQY
TRBV2,once,TRBJ1-2,ASSEVDRTFYGYT
TRBV5-6,.,TRBJ2-7,ASSTGQGFSYEQY
TRBV4-2,.,TRBJ2-1,ASSQAPATYNEQF
TRBV7-9,.,TRBJ2-1,ASSFEGKEQF
TRBV4-2,.,TRBJ2-5,ASSLTTGGGVQETQY
TRBV5-8,.,TRBJ1-2,ASSFAGASYGYT
TRBV7-9,few,TRBJ2-7,ASSLPGRETYEQY
TRBV7-6,.,TRBJ1-2,ASGTRGLLYGYT
TRBV27,.,TRBJ1-5,ASSPQLRQGTLGQPQH
TRBV4-1,.,TRBJ1-6,ASSQALGGRANSPLH
TRBV4-1,.,TRBJ2-7,ASSLRDTDSYEQY
TRBV5-1,.,TRBJ1-4,ASSAGQADEKLF
TRBV5-8,once,TRBJ2-3,ASSWGTGGNTDTQY
TRBV10-1,.,TRBJ2-3,ASSLSTPADTQY
TRBV10-3,.,TRBJ2-6,AISGGSSGANVLT
TRBV11-2,few,TRBJ2-1,ASSWTRVNEQF
TRBV7-2,.,TRBJ1-2,ASSPGQGSRGYT
TRBV3-1/TRBV3-2,.,TRBJ2-2,ASSPTSGNTGELF
TRBV25-1,once,TRBJ1-1,ASSEYGQGNTEAF
TRBV6-5,.,TRBJ1-1,ASKTGGNTEAF
TRBV7-9,.,TRBJ2-4,ASSLVGGAKNIQY
TRBV4-1,.,TRBJ1-2,ASSQALQGLYGYT
TRBV5-1,.,TRBJ2-2,ASSLEGLANTGELF
TRBV5-1,.,TRBJ2-1,ASSWDRGAGTSAHSSYNEQF
TRBV6-5,once,TRBJ1-5,ASTVFSNQPQH
TRBV7-6,.,TRBJ2-2,ASSYSGTVNTGELF
TRBV20-1,few,TRBJ1-4,SASVSRDFLGTNEKLF
TRBV18,.,TRBJ2-5,ASSPGSGGSRETQY
TRBV7-8,.,TRBJ2-7,ASSPWGYEQY
TRBV20-1,once,TRBJ2-2,SAGGTSGWNTGELF